This T cell receptor (beta chain) was observed in a study of blood T cell repertoires in COVID-19. Study information: The origin of the acute and convalescent COVID-19 samples was the United States, Italy and Spain. PBMCs, B-cell-depleted T cells, or T cells were the source of the cDNA or gDNA that made up the material.

Trimming took 4 bases from V and 3 from J; bases not matched to a gene: 7. The CDR3 contains 15 residues. Germline CDR1 SGHRS, CDR2 YFSETQ. Source study methods: Reference gene primer amplification in the assay estimated nucleated cell counts. Clones were sequenced by immunoSEQ multiplex PCR, and TCRdb holds only the in-frame ones, with some missing. V, J and clone size derive from that table, while D and trimming were established from the DNA sequence. In the table there are tens of thousands of clones, more than 90% of which are singletons. The sample consisted of peripheral blood. The source of this sequence is a human donor in a cohort sampled during active COVID-19. V usage is TRBV5-1 and J usage is TRBJ2-3; 8 bases are a match to TRBD2. In DNA form, the CDR3 reads TGCGCCAGCAGCACTGCTAGCGGGCTTACAGATACGCAGTATTTT. It specifies CASSTASGLTDTQYF.